This is a list of T cell receptor beta chains from one sample in a study of blood T cell repertoires in COVID-19. TCRdb's table, derived via immunoSEQ multiplex PCR, lists solely in-frame clones and lacks some. In the table there are more than 100,000 clones, around 89% of which are singletons. Sequences were obtained from peripheral blood. These receptors were obtained from a woman aged 60 to 75 with COVID-19, enrolled during active disease. The CDR3 runs from the conserved cysteine through the conserved F or W. A D gene is named only where the DNA matches it firmly. The size field is filled for only some rows; it gives once, few, many or a size class.

j_call d_call v_call clone_size cdr3_nt cdr3_aa
TRBJ2-7 TRBD2 TRBV30 . TGTGCCTGGGCCCGGGGGGCCTACGAGCAGTACTTC CAWARGAYEQYF
TRBJ1-2 . TRBV20-1 . TGCAGTGCTAGTGAAAATCAGGGCTACACCTTC CSASENQGYTF
TRBJ2-1 TRBD2 TRBV7-9 . TGTGCCAGCAGCTTAGCCCTTACTAGCGGGGGGGCTAATGAGCAGTTCTTC CASSLALTSGGANEQFF
TRBJ1-2 . TRBV12-3/TRBV12-4 once TGTGCCAGCAGTGGCTTCTATGGCTACACCTTC CASSGFYGYTF
TRBJ2-1 TRBD2 TRBV29-1 . TGCAGCGTTGACGGGGACTACCGGTACAATGAGCAGTTCTTC CSVDGDYRYNEQFF
TRBJ1-5 . TRBV19 . TGTGCCAGTAGTCTTAGGACACCTGATCAGCCCCAGCATTTT CASSLRTPDQPQHF
TRBJ1-2 . TRBV27 . TGTGCCAGCAGTTCACTGACAGGAACTAACTATGGCTACACCTTC CASSSLTGTNYGYTF
TRBJ2-1 . TRBV9 . TGTGCCAGCAGCGGGGAGGTCCGACCCTCCTACAATGAGCAGTTCTTC CASSGEVRPSYNEQFF
TRBJ2-7 TRBD2 TRBV30 few TGTGCCTGGAGTCGGACTAGCGGGGTCGACTACGAGCAGTACTTC CAWSRTSGVDYEQYF
TRBJ2-7 TRBD1 TRBV7-3 . TGTGCCAGCAGCTTATCGGGACAGGGGAACCACGAGCAGTACTTC CASSLSGQGNHEQYF
TRBJ1-1 . TRBV9 . TGTGCCAGCAGCCCTCCGTCAGGGGCTGTCCGTGGCACTGAAGCTTTCTTT CASSPPSGAVRGTEAFF
TRBJ1-6 TRBD1 TRBV5-1 . TGCGCCAGCAGCGACAGGGTTAATTCACCCCTCCACTTT CASSDRVNSPLHF
TRBJ1-1 . TRBV15 . TGTGCCACCAGCACCGGCATCATTGACGGGACTGAAGCTTTCTTT CATSTGIIDGTEAFF
TRBJ1-5 TRBD1 TRBV19 . TGTGCCAGTAGTGTTACAGGGGGTGGCAATCAGCCCCAGCATTTT CASSVTGGGNQPQHF
TRBJ1-3 TRBD1 TRBV3-1/TRBV3-2 . TGTGCCAGCAGCGACAGGGCCCTCTCTGGAAACACCATATATTTT CASSDRALSGNTIYF
TRBJ2-1 TRBD2 TRBV6-5 . TGTGCCAGCAGGGGAGCGGGGGGGCTCTACAATGAGCAGTTCTTC CASRGAGGLYNEQFF
TRBJ2-3 . TRBV6-5 . TGTGCCAGCAGTTACGGTCCTATTTCCGCAGATACGCAGTATTTT CASSYGPISADTQYF
TRBJ2-5 TRBD2 TRBV7-2 . TGTGCCAGCAGCTTAGCCGCAGCGGGGGGGCAAGAGACCCAGTACTTC CASSLAAAGGQETQYF
TRBJ1-4 TRBD1 TRBV4-1 . TGCGCCAGCAGCCAAAGTCCGGGACAGCAACACGAAAAACTGTTTTTT CASSQSPGQQHEKLFF
TRBJ1-1 . TRBV30 . TGTGCCTGGAAGGGGGGGGACACTGAAGCTTTCTTT CAWKGGDTEAFF
TRBJ2-1 . TRBV21-1 . TGTGCCAGCGCCCGGGACGGGGGATCCTACAATGAGCAGTTCTTC CASARDGGSYNEQFF
TRBJ1-4 . TRBV4-1 . TGCGCCAGCAGTGCCCTGGGGAGGACGGAGGAAAAACTGTTTTTT CASSALGRTEEKLFF
TRBJ1-4 TRBD1 TRBV5-4 . TGTGCCATCTCAGACAGGGCACCCGGAAAACTGTTTTTT CAISDRAPGKLFF
TRBJ2-3 TRBD2 TRBV6-4 few TGTGCCAGCAGTGACTCTAGCGGGGCAGATACGCAGTATTTT CASSDSSGADTQYF
TRBJ2-7 TRBD1 TRBV6-5 . TGTGCCAGCTGCCCGGGACAGGGGGGGTCCTACGAGCAGTACTTC CASCPGQGGSYEQYF
TRBJ2-2 TRBD2 TRBV7-2 once TGTGCCAGCAGCTTACCAACTAGCGGGAGGAACACCGGGGAGCTGTTTTTT CASSLPTSGRNTGELFF
TRBJ2-7 . TRBV12-3/TRBV12-4 . TGTGCCAGCAGTTCGGCCTACGAGCAGTACTTC CASSSAYEQYF
TRBJ2-3 TRBD2 TRBV19 . TGTGCCAGCCGACTAGCGGGGGCTCATAACCCCACAGATACGCAGTATTTT CASRLAGAHNPTDTQYF
TRBJ2-1 TRBD2 TRBV25-1 . TGTGCCAGCAGTAGTTCGCGGGGGTCCGACAATGAGCAGTTCTTC CASSSSRGSDNEQFF
TRBJ2-3 . TRBV11-3 . TGTGCCAGCAGCCCAGGGCCGAACACAGATACGCAGTATTTT CASSPGPNTDTQYF
TRBJ2-3 TRBD2 TRBV7-3 . TGTGCCAGCAGCCTACTGGGCGGGGGGGTCTCACCGGATCCCACAGATACGCAGTATTTT CASSLLGGGVSPDPTDTQYF
TRBJ2-7 TRBD2 TRBV29-1 . TGCAGCGTTGGAACCGGGACTAGGAGTTCGCGAAACGACGAGCAGTACTTC CSVGTGTRSSRNDEQYF
TRBJ1-2 . TRBV6-5 . TGTGCCAGCAGCCTACAGGTCAACTATGGCTACACCTTC CASSLQVNYGYTF
TRBJ2-7 . TRBV6-2/TRBV6-3 once TGTGCCAGCAGTCGCCTCATGGGGGGTAGCCCCTACGAGCAGTACTTC CASSRLMGGSPYEQYF
TRBJ2-5 TRBD1 TRBV3-1/TRBV3-2 . TGTGCCAGCAGCCCAACAGGGGCCGCCCTCCAAGAGACCCAGTACTTC CASSPTGAALQETQYF
TRBJ1-1 TRBD1 TRBV2 once TGTGCCAGCAGTGGAGACAGGGACGGGAACACTGAAGCTTTCTTT CASSGDRDGNTEAFF
TRBJ2-1 TRBD2 TRBV7-8 . TGTGCCAGCAGCCCTAGCGCGACTAGCGGGGGGAAAATAGAGCAGTTCTTC CASSPSATSGGKIEQFF
TRBJ1-6 TRBD1 TRBV5-5 . TGTGCCAGCAGCTTGGGGAGGGGACAGGGTTACTGGGGATCACCCCTCCACTTT CASSLGRGQGYWGSPLHF
TRBJ1-2 . TRBV7-8 . TGTGCCAGCAGCTCACGGGGGGGCGAGGGCTATGGCTACACCTTC CASSSRGGEGYGYTF
TRBJ1-4 TRBD1 TRBV9 few TGTGCCAGCAGCGTAACAGGGGGATCTAATGAAAAACTGTTTTTT CASSVTGGSNEKLFF
TRBJ1-5 . TRBV15 . TGTGCCACCAGCAGAGACCCGGGACGGGGAGGGTTAACTAACGATCAGCCCCAGCATTTT CATSRDPGRGGLTNDQPQHF
TRBJ2-4 TRBD1 TRBV7-8 . TGTGCCAGCAGCTTAAGTACAGGGGTGAACATTCAGTACTTC CASSLSTGVNIQYF
TRBJ2-5 TRBD2 TRBV19 . TGTGCCAGTAGTATCACGGGACTAGCGCAAGAGACCCAGTACTTC CASSITGLAQETQYF
TRBJ1-4 . TRBV5-4 once TGTGCCAGCAGCCAGAGACGGAGTAATAATGAAAAACTGTTTTTT CASSQRRSNNEKLFF
TRBJ1-5 TRBD1 TRBV20-1 . TGCAGTGCTAGTGGGGACAGGGAAGAGAGTCAGCCCCAGCATTTT CSASGDREESQPQHF
TRBJ2-7 TRBD1 TRBV11-2 . TGTGCCAGCAGCCCACAGCTGGGACAGAGCTCCTACGAGCAGTACTTC CASSPQLGQSSYEQYF
TRBJ2-1 TRBD2 TRBV4-1 . TGCGCCAGCAGCCAAGATTTCACGCGGGGGAGTTACAATGAGCAGTTCTTC CASSQDFTRGSYNEQFF
TRBJ2-2 . TRBV9 . TGTGCCAGCAGCGCTAGAAGAGACACCGGGGAGCTGTTTTTT CASSARRDTGELFF
TRBJ2-7 TRBD2 TRBV9 . TGTGCCAGCAGCGTAGGTAGCGGGGGGTCAAACTACGAGCAGTACTTC CASSVGSGGSNYEQYF
TRBJ2-7 . TRBV7-2 . TGTGCCAGCAGCTCCTCCGTACGACAGGTGTCCTACGAGCAGTACTTC CASSSSVRQVSYEQYF
TRBJ2-7 . TRBV3-1/TRBV3-2 . TGTGCCAGCACCACTTTGCGAGGAGGTCCCTACGAGCAGTACTTC CASTTLRGGPYEQYF
TRBJ2-5 TRBD2 TRBV14 . TGTGCCAGCAGCCAACGGACTAGCGGGGGAAAAGAGACCCAGTACTTC CASSQRTSGGKETQYF
TRBJ2-3 . TRBV11-2 . TGTGCCAGCAGCTTTAGCGGTAGCACAGATACGCAGTATTTT CASSFSGSTDTQYF
TRBJ1-2 TRBD1 TRBV9 . TGTGCCAGCAGCTCCCATAGACAGGGGACGGGAGGCTACACCTTC CASSSHRQGTGGYTF
TRBJ1-2 . TRBV19 . TGTGCCAGTATTTCGGGGGAGTTTACCTATGGCTACACCTTC CASISGEFTYGYTF